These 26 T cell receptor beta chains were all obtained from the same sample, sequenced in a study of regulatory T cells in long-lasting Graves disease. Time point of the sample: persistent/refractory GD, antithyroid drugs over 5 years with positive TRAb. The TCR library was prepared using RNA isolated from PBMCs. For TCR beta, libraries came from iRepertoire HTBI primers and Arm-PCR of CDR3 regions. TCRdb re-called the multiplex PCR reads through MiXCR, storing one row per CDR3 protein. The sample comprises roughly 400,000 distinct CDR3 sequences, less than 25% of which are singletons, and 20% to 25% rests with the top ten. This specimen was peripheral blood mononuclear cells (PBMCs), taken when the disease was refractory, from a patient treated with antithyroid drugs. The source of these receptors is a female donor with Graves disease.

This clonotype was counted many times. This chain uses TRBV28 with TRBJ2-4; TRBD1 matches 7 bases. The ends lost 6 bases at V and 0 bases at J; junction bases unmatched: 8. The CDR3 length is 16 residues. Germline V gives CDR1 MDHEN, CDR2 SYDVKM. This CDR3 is CASSGDRILAKNIQYF. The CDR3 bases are TGTGCCAGCAGCGGGGACAGAATATTAGCCAAAAACATTCAGTACTTC. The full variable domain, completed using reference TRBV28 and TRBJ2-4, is DVKVTQSSRYLVKRTGEKVFLECVQDMDHENMFWYRQDPGLGLRLIYFSYDVKMKEKGDIPEGYSVSREKKERFSLILESASTNQTSMYLCASSGDRILAKNIQYFGAGTRLSVL.

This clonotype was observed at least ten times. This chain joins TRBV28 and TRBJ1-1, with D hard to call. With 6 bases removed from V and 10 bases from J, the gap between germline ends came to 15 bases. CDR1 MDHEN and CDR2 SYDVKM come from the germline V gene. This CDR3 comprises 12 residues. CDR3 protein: CASSQGSRPAFF. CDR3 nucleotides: TGTGCCAGCAGCCAAGGGTCCAGACCAGCTTTCTTT.

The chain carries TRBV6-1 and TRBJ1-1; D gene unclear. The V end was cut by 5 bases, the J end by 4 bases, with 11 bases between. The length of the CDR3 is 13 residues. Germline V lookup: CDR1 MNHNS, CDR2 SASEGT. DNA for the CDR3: TGTGCCAGCAGTCCGATTTTGACCACTGAAGCTTTCTTT. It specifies CASSPILTTEAFF.

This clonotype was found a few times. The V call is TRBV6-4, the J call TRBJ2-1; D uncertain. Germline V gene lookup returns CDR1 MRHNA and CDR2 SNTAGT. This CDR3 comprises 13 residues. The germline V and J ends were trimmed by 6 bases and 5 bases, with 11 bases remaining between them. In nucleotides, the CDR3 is TGTGCCAGCAGCTCTGGGCTTCACAATGAGCAGTTCTTC. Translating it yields CASSSGLHNEQFF.

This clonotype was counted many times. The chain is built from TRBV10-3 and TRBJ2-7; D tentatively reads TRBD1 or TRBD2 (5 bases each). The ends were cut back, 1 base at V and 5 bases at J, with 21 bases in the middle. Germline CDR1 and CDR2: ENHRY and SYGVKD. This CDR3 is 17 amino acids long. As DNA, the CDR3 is TGTGCCATCAGTGAGTATAGGGGACGCAGGACTGGAGACGAGCAGTACTTC. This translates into CAISEYRGRRTGDEQYF.

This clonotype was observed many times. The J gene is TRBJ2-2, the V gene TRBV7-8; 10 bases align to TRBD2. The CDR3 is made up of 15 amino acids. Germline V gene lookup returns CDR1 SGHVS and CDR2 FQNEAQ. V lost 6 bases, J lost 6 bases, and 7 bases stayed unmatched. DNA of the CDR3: TGTGCCAGCAGGCGGACTAGCGGTACACCCGGGGAGCTGTTTTTT. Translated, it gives CASRRTSGTPGELFF. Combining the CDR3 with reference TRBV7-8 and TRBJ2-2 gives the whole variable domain GAGVSQSPRYKVAKRGQDVALRCDPISGHVSLFWYQQALGQGPEFLTYFQNEAQLDKSGLPSDRFFAERPEGSVSTLKIQRTQQEDSAVYLCASRRTSGTPGELFFGEGSRLTVL.

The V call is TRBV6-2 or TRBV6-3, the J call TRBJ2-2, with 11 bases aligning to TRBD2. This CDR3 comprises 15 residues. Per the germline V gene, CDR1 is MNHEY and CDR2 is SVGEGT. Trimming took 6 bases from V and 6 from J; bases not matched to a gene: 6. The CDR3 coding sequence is TGTGCCAGCAGAATAGCGGGAGGGGTGGCCGGGGAGCTGTTTTTT. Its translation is CASRIAGGVAGELFF.

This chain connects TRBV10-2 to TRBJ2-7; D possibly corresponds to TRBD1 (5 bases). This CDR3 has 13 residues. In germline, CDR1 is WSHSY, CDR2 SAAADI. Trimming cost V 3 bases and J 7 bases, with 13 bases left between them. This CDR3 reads CASSDPSRVEQYF. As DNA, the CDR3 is TGCGCCAGCAGTGATCCCTCCAGGGTAGAGCAGTACTTC.

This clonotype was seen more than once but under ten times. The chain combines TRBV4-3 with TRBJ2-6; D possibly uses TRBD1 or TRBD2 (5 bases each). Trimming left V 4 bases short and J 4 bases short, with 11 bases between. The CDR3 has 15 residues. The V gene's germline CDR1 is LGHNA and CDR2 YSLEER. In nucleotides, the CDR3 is TGCGCCAGCAGCCTGGGGACCGAGGGGGCCAACGTCCTGACTTTC. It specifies CASSLGTEGANVLTF.

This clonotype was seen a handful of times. The CDR3 region has the DNA TGCGCCAGCAGCCAAGATGGCCTGTTGGAGGAGACCCAGTACTTC. Its protein is CASSQDGLLEETQYF. The chain couples TRBV4-3 to TRBJ2-5, with unresolved D. Trimming pared 0 bases from V and 5 bases from J, leaving 13 bases between. CDR3 length: 15 amino acids. The germline V gene encodes CDR1 LGHNA and CDR2 YSLEER.

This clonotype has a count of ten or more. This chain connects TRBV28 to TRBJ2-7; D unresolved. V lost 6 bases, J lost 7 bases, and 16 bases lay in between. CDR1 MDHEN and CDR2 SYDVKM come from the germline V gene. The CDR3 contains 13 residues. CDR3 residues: CASSLPQTREQYF. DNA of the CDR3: TGTGCCAGCAGCTTACCGCAGACTCGGGAGCAGTACTTC.

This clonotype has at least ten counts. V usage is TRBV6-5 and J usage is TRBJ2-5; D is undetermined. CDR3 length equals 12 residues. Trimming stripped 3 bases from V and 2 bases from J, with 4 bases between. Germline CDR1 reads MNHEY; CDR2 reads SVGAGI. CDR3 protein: CASSYLQETQYF. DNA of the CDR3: TGTGCCAGCAGTTATCTACAAGAGACCCAGTACTTC.

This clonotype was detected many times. Written as DNA, the CDR3 is TGTGCCTTCACAGGGAGGACGGAGGACACTGAAGCTTTCTTT. It yields the protein CAFTGRTEDTEAFF. The rearrangement links TRBV30 to TRBJ1-1; tentative D call: TRBD1 (6 bases). CDR3 length equals 14 residues. V lost 7 bases and J 3 bases, leaving 18 bases between the germline ends. The germline V gene encodes CDR1 GTSNPN and CDR2 SVGIG (reference sequence).

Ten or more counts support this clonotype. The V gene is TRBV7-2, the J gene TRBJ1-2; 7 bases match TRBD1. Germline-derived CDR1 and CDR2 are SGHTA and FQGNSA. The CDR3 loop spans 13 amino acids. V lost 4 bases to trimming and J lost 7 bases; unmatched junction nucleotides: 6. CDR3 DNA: TGTGCCAGCAGCTATACAGGGGATAGTGGCTACACCTTC. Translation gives CASSYTGDSGYTF.

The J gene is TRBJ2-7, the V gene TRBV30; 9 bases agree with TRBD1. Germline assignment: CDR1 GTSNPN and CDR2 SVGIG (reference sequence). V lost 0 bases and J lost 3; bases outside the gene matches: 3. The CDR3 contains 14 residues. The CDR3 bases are TGTGCCTGGAGTGTACGACAGGGGGGCTACGAGCAGTACTTC. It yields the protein CAWSVRQGGYEQYF.

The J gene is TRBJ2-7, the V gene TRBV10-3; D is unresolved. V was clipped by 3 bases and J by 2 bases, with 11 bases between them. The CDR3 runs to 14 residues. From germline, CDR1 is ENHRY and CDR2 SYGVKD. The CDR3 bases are TGTGCCATCAGTGACGAGGTGATTCCCTACGAGCAGTACTTC. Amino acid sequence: CAISDEVIPYEQYF.

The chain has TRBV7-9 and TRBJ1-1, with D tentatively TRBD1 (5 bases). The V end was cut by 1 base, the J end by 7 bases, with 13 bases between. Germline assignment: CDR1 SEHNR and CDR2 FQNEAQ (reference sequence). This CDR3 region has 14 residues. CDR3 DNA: TGTGCCAGCAGCTTAGAGTTGGGGGAGGATGAAGCTTTCTTT. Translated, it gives CASSLELGEDEAFF.

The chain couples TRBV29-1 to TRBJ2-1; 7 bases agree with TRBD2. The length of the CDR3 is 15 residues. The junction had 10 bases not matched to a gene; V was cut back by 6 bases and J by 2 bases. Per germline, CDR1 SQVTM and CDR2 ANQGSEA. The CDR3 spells CSVHKRGRAYNEQFF. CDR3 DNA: TGCAGCGTCCACAAGCGGGGAAGGGCCTACAATGAGCAGTTCTTC.

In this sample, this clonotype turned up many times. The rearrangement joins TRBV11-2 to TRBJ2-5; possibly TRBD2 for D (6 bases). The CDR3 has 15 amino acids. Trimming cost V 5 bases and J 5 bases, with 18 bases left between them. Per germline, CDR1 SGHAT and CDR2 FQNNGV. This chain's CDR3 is CASSPVRGTGETQYF. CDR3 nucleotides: TGTGCCAGCAGCCCAGTACGGGGGACGGGGGAGACCCAGTACTTC. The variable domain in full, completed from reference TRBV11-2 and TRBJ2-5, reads EAGVAQSPRYKIIEKRQSVAFWCNPISGHATLYWYQQILGQGPKLLIQFQNNGVVDDSQLPKDRFSAERLKGVDSTLKIQPAKLEDSAVYLCASSPVRGTGETQYFGPGTRLLVL.

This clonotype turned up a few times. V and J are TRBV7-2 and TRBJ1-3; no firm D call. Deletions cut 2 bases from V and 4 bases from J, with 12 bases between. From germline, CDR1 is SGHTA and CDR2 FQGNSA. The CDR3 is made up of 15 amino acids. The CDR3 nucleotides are TGTGCCAGCAGCTTAAGCCAGGTCTTCGGAAACACCATATATTTT. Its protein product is CASSLSQVFGNTIYF.

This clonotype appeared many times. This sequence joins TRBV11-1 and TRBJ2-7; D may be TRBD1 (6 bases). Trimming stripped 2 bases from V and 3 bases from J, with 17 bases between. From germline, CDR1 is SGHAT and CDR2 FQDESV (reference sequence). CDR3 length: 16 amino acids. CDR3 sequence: CASSLFPMTGDYEQYF. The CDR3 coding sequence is TGTGCCAGCAGCTTATTCCCAATGACAGGAGACTACGAGCAGTACTTC.

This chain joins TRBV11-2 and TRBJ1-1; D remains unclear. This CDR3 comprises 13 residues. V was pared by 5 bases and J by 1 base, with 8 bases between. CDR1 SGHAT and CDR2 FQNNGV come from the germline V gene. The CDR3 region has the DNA TGTGCCAGCAGCACTGAACGGAACACTGAAGCTTTCTTT. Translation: CASSTERNTEAFF. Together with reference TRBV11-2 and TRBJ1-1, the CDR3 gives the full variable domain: EAGVAQSPRYKIIEKRQSVAFWCNPISGHATLYWYQQILGQGPKLLIQFQNNGVVDDSQLPKDRFSAERLKGVDSTLKIQPAKLEDSAVYLCASSTERNTEAFFGQGTRLTVV.

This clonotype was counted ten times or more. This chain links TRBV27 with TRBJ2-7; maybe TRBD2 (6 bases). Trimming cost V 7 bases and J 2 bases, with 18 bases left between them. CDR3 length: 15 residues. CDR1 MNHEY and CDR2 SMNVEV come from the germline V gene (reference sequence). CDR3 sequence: CASTLRGDLTYEQYF. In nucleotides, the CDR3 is TGTGCCAGCACCCTGCGTGGGGACTTAACCTACGAGCAGTACTTC.

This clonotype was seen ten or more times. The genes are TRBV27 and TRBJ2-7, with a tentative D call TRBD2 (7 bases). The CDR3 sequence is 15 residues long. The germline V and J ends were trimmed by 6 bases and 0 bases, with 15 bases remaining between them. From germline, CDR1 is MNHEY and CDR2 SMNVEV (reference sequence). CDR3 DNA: TGTGCCAGCAGCAATCGGGGGGCAAGCTCCTACGAGCAGTACTTC. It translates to CASSNRGASSYEQYF.

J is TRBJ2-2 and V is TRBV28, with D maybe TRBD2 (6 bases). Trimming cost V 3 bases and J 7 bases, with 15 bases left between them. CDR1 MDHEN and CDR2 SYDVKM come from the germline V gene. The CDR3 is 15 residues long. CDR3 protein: CASSLRWGDIGELFF. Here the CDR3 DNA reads TGTGCCAGCAGTTTGAGATGGGGGGATATCGGGGAGCTGTTTTTT. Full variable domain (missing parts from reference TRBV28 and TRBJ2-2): DVKVTQSSRYLVKRTGEKVFLECVQDMDHENMFWYRQDPGLGLRLIYFSYDVKMKEKGDIPEGYSVSREKKERFSLILESASTNQTSMYLCASSLRWGDIGELFFGEGSRLTVL.

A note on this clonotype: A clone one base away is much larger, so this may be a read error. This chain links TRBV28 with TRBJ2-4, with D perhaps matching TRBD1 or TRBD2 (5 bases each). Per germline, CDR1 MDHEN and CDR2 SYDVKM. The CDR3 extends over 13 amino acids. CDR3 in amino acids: CTTQGRGKNIQYF. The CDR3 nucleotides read TGTACCACTCAGGGACGTGGGAAAAACATTCAGTACTTC.